Described below is a single T cell receptor (beta chain) sequence and its context. Its antigen remains unidentified. These data come from a study of T cell responses to AZD1222 COVID-19 vaccine. Study results and caveats: Reportedly, close to half of spike-specific TCRs are directed against unmutated variant regions. Regions 160-218 and 743-854 dominated among vaccine-associated CD4 TCRs spanning spike. At baseline, just 6 or 7 AZD1222 recipients tested seropositive. The donors showed a predominance of white British ancestry and of females, with possible underestimation of clonal diversity.

The CDR3 loop spans 13 amino acids. The V gene lost 4 bases and the J gene lost 7 bases, with 14 bases spanning the gap. The germline gives CDR1 SGHNT, CDR2 YYREEE (reference sequence). Produced via immunoSEQ multiplex PCR; TCRdb's table is partial and in-frame only. The data show approximately 99,000 clones, with roughly 89% seen just once and roughly 3% held by the top ten. Material: peripheral blood, obtained on day 0 of MenACWY control vaccination. The V call is TRBV5-4, the J call TRBJ1-1; D is possibly TRBD1 (5 bases). The sequence was obtained from an adult in good health. DNA for the CDR3: TGTGCCAGCAGCGTTCAGGGCGGGAGTGAAGCTTTCTTT. It encodes CASSVQGGSEAFF.